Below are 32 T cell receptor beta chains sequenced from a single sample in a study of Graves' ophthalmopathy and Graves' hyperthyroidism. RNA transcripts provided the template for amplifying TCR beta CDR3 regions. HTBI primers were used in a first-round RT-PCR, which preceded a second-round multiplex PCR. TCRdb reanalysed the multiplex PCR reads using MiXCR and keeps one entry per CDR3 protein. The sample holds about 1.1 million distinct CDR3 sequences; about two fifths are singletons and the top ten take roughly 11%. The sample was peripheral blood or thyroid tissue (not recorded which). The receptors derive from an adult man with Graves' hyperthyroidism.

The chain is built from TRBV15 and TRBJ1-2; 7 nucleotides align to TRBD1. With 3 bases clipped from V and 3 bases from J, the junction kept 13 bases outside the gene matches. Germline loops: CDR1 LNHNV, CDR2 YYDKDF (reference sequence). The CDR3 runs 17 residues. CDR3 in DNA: TGTGCCACCAGCAGTTCGGTGGATGTGACAGGGTACTATGGCTACACCTTC. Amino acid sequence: CATSSSVDVTGYYGYTF. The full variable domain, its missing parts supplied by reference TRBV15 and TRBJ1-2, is DAMVIQNPRYQVTQFGKPVTLSCSQTLNHNVMYWYQQKSSQAPKLLFHYYDKDFNNEADTPDNFQSRRPNTSFCFLDIRSPGLGDTAMYLCATSSSVDVTGYYGYTFGSGTRLTVV.

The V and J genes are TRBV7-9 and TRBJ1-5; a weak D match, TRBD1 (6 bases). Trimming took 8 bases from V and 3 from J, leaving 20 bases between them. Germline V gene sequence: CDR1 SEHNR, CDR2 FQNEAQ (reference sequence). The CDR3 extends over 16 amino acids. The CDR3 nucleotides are TGTGCCAGCCGGGGACCAGGGGACAACAACAATCAGCCCCAGCATTTT. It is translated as CASRGPGDNNNQPQHF.

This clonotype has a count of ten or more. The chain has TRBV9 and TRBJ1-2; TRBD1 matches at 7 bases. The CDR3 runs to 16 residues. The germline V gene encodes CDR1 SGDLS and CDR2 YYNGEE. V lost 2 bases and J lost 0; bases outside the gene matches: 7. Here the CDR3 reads CASSVGLTGPNYGYTF. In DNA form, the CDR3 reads TGTGCCAGCAGCGTCGGACTGACAGGGCCTAACTATGGCTACACCTTC.

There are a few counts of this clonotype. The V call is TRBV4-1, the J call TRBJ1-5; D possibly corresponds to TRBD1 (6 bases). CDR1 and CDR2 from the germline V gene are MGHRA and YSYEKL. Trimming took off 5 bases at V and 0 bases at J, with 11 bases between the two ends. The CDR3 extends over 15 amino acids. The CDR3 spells CASSNQGYSNQPQHF. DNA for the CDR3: TGCGCCAGCAGCAATCAGGGGTATAGCAATCAGCCCCAGCATTTT.

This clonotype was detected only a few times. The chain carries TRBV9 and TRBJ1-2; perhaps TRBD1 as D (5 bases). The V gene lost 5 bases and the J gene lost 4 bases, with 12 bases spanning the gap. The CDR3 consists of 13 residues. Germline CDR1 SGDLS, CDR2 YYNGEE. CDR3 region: CASRDGDVYGYTF. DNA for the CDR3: TGTGCCAGCAGAGACGGGGACGTCTATGGCTACACCTTC.

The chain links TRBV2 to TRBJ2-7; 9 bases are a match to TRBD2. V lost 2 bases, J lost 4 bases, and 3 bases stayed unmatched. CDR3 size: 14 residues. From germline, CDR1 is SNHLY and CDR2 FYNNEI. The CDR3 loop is CASSELSGSYEQYF. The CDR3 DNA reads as TGTGCCAGCAGTGAACTTAGCGGGAGTTACGAGCAGTACTTC.

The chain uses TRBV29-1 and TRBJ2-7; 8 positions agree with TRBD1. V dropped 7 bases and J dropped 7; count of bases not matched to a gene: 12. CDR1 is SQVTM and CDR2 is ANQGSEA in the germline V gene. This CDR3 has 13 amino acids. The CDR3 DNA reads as TGCAGCGCCCGGGACAGGAGATGGGCAGAGCAGTACTTC. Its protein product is CSARDRRWAEQYF.

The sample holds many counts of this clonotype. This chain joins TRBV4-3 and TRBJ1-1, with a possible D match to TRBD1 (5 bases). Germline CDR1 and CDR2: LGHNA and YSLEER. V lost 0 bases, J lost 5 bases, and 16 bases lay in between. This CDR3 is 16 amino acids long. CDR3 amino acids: CASSQDYGTKGTEAFF. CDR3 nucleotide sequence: TGCGCCAGCAGCCAAGATTATGGGACGAAGGGAACTGAAGCTTTCTTT.

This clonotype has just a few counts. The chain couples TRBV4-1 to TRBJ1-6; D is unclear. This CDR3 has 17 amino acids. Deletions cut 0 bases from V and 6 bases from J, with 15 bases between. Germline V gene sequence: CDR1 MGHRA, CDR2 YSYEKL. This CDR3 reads CASSQDIGPGSNSPLHF. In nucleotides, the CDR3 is TGCGCCAGCAGCCAAGATATAGGTCCGGGGAGTAATTCACCCCTCCACTTT.

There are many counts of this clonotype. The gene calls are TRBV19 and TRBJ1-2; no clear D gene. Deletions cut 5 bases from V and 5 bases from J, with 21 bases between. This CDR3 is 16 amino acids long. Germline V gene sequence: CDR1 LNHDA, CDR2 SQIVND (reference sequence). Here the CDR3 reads CASSPLERTIRYGYTF. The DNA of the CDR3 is TGTGCCAGTAGTCCCCTGGAGCGAACCATTAGGTATGGCTACACCTTC. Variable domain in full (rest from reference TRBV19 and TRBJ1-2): DGGITQSPKYLFRKEGQNVTLSCEQNLNHDAMYWYRQDPGQGLRLIYYSQIVNDFQKGDIAEGYSVSREKKESFPLTVTSAQKNPTAFYLCASSPLERTIRYGYTFGSGTRLTVV.

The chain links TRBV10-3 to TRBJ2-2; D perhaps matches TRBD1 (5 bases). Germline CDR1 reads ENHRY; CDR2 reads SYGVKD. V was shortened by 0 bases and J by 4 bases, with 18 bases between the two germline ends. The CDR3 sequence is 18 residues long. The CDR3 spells CAISESTPPLRGTGELFF. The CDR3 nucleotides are TGTGCCATCAGTGAGTCGACTCCTCCCCTTAGGGGCACCGGGGAGCTGTTTTTT.

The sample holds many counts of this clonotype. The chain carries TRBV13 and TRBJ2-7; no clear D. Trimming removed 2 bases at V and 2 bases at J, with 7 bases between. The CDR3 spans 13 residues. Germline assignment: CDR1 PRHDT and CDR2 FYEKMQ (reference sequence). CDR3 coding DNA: TGTGCCAGCAGCTTACCCCAAACCTACGAGCAGTACTTC. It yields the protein CASSLPQTYEQYF.

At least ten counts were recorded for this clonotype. CDR3 protein: CSAKTGGTRGYTF. CDR3 DNA: TGCAGTGCTAAGACAGGGGGGACGCGTGGCTACACCTTC. The chain joins TRBV20-1 to TRBJ1-2; 9 bases are shared with TRBD1. The J segment lost 7 bases and the V segment lost 4 bases, leaving 7 bases of the junction unmatched. Germline CDR1 is DFQATT and CDR2 is SNEGSKA (reference sequence). The CDR3 is made up of 13 amino acids.

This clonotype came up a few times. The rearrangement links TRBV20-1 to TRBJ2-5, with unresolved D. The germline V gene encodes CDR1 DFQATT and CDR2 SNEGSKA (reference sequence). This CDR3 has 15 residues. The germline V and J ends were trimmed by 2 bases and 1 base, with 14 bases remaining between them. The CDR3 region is CSARPGDSGQETQYF. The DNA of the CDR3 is TGCAGTGCTAGACCTGGAGACTCGGGCCAAGAGACCCAGTACTTC.

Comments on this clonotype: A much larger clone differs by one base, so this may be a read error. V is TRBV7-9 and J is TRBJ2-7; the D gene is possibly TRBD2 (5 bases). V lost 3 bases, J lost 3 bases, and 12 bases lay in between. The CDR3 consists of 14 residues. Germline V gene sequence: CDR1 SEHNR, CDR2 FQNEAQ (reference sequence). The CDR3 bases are TGTGCCAGCAGCTTGACCGGGAAGATCTACGAGCAGTACTTC. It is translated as CASSLTGKIYEQYF.

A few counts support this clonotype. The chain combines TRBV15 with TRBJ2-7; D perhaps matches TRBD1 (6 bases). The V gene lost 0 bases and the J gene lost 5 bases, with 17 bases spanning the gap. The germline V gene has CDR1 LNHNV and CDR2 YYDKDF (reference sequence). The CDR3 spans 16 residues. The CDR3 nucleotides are TGTGCCACCAGCAGAGATCGGTCTGTGGGGGCCAACGAGCAGTACTTC. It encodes CATSRDRSVGANEQYF.

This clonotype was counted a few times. CDR3 amino acids: CASSLDSGGEQYF. DNA of the CDR3: TGTGCCAGCAGCTTAGACTCAGGGGGCGAGCAGTACTTC. J is TRBJ2-7 and V is TRBV7-2, with 7 bases lining up with TRBD1. In germline, CDR1 is SGHTA, CDR2 FQGNSA. The trim removed 1 base at V and 6 bases at J, leaving 3 bases unmatched. The CDR3 is 13 residues long. Supplemented by reference TRBV7-2 and TRBJ2-7, the full variable domain reads GAGVSQSPSNKVTEKGKDVELRCDPISGHTALYWYRQSLGQGLEFLIYFQGNSAPDKSGLPSDRFSAERTGGSVSTLTIQRTQQEDSAVYLCASSLDSGGEQYFGPGTRLTVT.

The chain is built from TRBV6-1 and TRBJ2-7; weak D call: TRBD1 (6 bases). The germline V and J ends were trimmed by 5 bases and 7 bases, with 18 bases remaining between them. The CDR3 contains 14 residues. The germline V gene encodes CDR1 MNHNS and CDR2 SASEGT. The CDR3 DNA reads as TGTGCCAGCAGTATACACAGGGATTCGGCAGAGCAGTACTTC. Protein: CASSIHRDSAEQYF.

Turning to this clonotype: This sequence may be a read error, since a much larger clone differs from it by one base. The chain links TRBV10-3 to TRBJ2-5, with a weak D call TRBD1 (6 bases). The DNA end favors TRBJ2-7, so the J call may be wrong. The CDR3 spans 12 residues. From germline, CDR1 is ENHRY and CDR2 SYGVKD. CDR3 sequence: CAARGRGYEQYF. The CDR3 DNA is TGTGCCGCCCGGGGCAGGGGTTACGAGCAGTACTTC.

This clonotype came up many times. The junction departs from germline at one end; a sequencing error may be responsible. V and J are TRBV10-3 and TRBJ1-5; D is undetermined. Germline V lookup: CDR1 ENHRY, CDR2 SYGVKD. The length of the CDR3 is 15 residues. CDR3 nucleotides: TGTGCCAGCAGTTACTCGAACCTTAGCAATCAGCCCCAGCATTTT. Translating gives CASSYSNLSNQPQHF.

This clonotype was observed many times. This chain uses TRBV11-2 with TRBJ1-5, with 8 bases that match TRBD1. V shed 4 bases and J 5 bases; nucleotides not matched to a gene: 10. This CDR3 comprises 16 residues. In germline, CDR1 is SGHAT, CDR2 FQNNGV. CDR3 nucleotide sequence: TGTGCCAGCAGCTCGGGCGGACAGGGACCCTATCAGCCCCAGCATTTT. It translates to CASSSGGQGPYQPQHF.

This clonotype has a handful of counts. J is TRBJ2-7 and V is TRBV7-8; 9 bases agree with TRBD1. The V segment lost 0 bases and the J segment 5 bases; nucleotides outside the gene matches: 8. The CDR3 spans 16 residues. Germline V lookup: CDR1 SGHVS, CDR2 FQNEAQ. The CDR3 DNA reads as TGTGCCAGCAGCTTAGCCCCCGGGACAGGGATCAACGAGCAGTACTTC. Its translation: CASSLAPGTGINEQYF. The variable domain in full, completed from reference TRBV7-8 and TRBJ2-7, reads GAGVSQSPRYKVAKRGQDVALRCDPISGHVSLFWYQQALGQGPEFLTYFQNEAQLDKSGLPSDRFFAERPEGSVSTLKIQRTQQEDSAVYLCASSLAPGTGINEQYFGPGTRLTVT.

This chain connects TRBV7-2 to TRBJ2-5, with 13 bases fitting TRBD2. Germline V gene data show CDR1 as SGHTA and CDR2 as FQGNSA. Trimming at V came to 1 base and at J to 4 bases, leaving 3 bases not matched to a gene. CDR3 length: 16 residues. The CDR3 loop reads CASSLGWTSGRETQYF. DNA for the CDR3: TGTGCCAGCAGCTTAGGTTGGACTAGCGGGAGAGAGACCCAGTACTTC.

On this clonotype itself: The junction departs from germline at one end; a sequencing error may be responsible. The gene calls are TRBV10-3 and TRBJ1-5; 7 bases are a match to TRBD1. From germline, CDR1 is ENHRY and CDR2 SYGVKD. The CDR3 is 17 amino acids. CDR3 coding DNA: TGTGCCAGCAGTGAATATGGGAGAGGGGGCGCGGGGCAGCCCCAGCATTTT. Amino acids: CASSEYGRGGAGQPQHF.

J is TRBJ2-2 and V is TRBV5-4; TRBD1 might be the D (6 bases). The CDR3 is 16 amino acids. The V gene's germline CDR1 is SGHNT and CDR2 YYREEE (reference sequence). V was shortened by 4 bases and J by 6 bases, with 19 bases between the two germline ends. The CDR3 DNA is TGTGCCAGCAGCCCGAGGGACATCCGCGCGTCCGGGGAGCTGTTTTTT. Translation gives CASSPRDIRASGELFF.

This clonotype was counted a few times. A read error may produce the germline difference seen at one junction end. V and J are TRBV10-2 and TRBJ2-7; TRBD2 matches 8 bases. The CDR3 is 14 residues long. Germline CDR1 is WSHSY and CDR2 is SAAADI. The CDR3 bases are TGCGTCAGCAGTACGGGGGGGCGCATGTACGAGCAGTACTTC. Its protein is CVSSTGGRMYEQYF.

The CDR3 loop is CASSYGRAGETQYF. The CDR3 DNA is TGTGCCAGCAGTTACGGGAGGGCCGGGGAGACCCAGTACTTC. The chain combines TRBV6-6 with TRBJ2-5; TRBD2 agrees at 7 bases. This CDR3 spans 14 amino acids. V was clipped by 2 bases and J by 5 bases; unmatched bases: 5. From germline, CDR1 is MNHNY and CDR2 SVGAGI (reference sequence).

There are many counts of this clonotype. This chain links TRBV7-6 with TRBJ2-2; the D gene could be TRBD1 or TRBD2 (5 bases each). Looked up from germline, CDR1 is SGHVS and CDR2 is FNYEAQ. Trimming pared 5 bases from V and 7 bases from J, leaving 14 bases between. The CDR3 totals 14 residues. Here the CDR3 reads CASSPSLGGGELFF. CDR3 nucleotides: TGTGCCAGCAGCCCCTCCCTTGGGGGCGGGGAGCTGTTTTTT.

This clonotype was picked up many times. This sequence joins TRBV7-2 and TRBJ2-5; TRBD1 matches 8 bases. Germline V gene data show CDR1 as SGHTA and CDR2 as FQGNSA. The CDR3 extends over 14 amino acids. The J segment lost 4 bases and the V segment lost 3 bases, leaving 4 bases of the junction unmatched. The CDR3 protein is CASSFQTGAETQYF. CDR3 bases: TGTGCCAGCAGCTTCCAGACAGGGGCAGAGACCCAGTACTTC.

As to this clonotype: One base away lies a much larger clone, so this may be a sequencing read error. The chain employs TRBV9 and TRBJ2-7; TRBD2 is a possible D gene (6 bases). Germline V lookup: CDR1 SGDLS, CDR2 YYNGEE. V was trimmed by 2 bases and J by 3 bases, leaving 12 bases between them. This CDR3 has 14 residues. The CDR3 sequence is CASSVAGRNYEQYF. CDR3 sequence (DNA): TGTGCCAGCAGCGTGGCGGGACGCAACTACGAGCAGTACTTC.

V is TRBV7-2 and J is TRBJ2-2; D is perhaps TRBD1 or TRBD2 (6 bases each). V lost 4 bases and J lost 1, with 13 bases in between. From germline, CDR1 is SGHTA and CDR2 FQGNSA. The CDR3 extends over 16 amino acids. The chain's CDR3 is CASSWGRGVNTGELFF. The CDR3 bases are TGTGCCAGCAGCTGGGGGCGCGGGGTGAACACCGGGGAGCTGTTTTTT.

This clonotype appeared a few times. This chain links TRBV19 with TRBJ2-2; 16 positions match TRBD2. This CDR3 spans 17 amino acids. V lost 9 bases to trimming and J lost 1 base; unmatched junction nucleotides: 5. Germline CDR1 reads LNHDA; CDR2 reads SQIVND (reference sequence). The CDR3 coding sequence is TGTGCCAGCGGGGGACTAGCGGGAGGGATGAACACCGGGGAGCTGTTTTTT. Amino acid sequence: CASGGLAGGMNTGELFF.